The TCR beta chain under discussion was sequenced for a study of blood T cell repertoires in COVID-19. Study-level background: Donors in the United States, Italy and Spain gave samples during acute or convalescent COVID-19. Nucleic acid was either cDNA or gDNA, and it came from T cells, B-cell-depleted T cells, or PBMCs.

The protocol was immunoSEQ multiplex PCR, while the TCRdb copy is restricted to in-frame clones and leaves out a portion. Seen here are 110,000 to 150,000 clones, more than 75% observed once, and the top ten hold around 5%. The sample was peripheral blood. This clonotype was sampled from a woman between 50 and 59 years old with acute or convalescent COVID-19.

The DNA for the CDR3 is TGTGCCAGCAGCCCACCAGCGGGGACTCTCTACGAGCAGTACTTC. Its translation: CASSPPAGTLYEQYF. This rearrangement joins TRBV7-9 to TRBJ2-7; TRBD2 agrees at 7 bases. V lost 5 bases to trimming and J lost 3 bases; unmatched junction nucleotides: 10. This CDR3 is 15 amino acids long. CDR1 is SEHNR and CDR2 is FQNEAQ in the germline V gene (reference sequence).